This T cell receptor beta chain comes out of a study of molecular identifiers for immune sequencing clone quantification. This clonotype occurred many times. TCRdb fed the PCR reads into MiXCR, producing one record per CDR3 protein. Of about 630,000 distinct CDR3 sequences listed, 25% were seen once; the top ten hold 0.78%. V gave up 1 base and J gave up 0 bases, with 13 bases separating them. CDR1 and CDR2 from the germline V gene are DFQATT and SNEGSKA (reference sequence). This CDR3 region has 16 residues. The sequence derives from a human donor in good health. Some libraries in this study had Jurkat cell RNA spiked in. The rearrangement links TRBV20-1 to TRBJ2-4; perhaps TRBD2 as D (6 bases). Sequences were obtained from naive CD8+ T cells from blood, with Jurkat cell RNA spiked in. This sample's subset: FACS-sorted CD8+CD4-CCR7+CD45RA+ naive T cells. The CDR3 spells CSARGEETIAKNIQYF. The DNA of the CDR3 is TGCAGTGCTAGAGGGGAGGAGACGATAGCCAAAAACATTCAGTACTTC.